This T cell receptor (beta chain) was observed in a study of patients and donors after allogeneic stem cell transplantation. CDR3 length: 17 amino acids. With V trimmed by 0 bases and J by 4 bases, 5 bases remained unmatched. The germline gives CDR1 LGHNA, CDR2 YSLEER. TCRdb ran MiXCR on the RT-PCR reads and lists one entry per CDR3 protein. The sample lists 920,000 or so distinct CDR3 sequences, roughly 18% occurring once. The specimen sequenced was blood, either unsorted or a sorted T cell fraction (not recorded which). This rearrangement joins TRBV4-3 to TRBJ2-1; 11 bases are shared with TRBD2. The TCR comes from a human donor who was either an allogeneic HSCT recipient or a stem cell or donor lymphocyte infusion donor (not recorded which). It is not recorded whose cells these are; they may come from a transplant donor. The CDR3 DNA is TGCGCCAGCAGCCAAGAGGCTACTAGCGGGGGATACAATGAGCAGTTCTTC. It yields the protein CASSQEATSGGYNEQFF.